This is a list of T cell receptor beta chains from one sample in a study of radiotherapy plus CTLA-4 blockade in lung cancer. Profiled with immunoSEQ multiplex PCR; TCRdb holds only in-frame clones, not every one. Of almost 55,000 clones listed, around 80% are singletons. The source material was peripheral blood, sampled from a patient treated with radiotherapy plus ipilimumab. The receptor set was obtained from a human donor with non-small cell lung cancer who had a partial response to radiotherapy plus ipilimumab. Each CDR3 is given with its conserved first and last residue. The D gene is left open where the match is weak. Rows may omit the clone size; those that give it use once, few, many or a size class.

j_gene	len	abundance	d_gene	v_gene	CDR3nt	CDR3aa
TRBJ2-4	19	-	TRBD2	TRBV28	TGTGCCAGCAGTGGCCTTGGGCTAGCGGGGGGCTTAGCCAAAAACATTCAGTACTTC	CASSGLGLAGGLAKNIQYF
TRBJ2-7	16	-	TRBD1	TRBV15	TGTGCCACCAGCAGAGGGGGAGGGACAGGGACCTACGAGCAGTACTTC	CATSRGGGTGTYEQYF
TRBJ1-5	15	-	-	TRBV6-6	TGTGCCAGCAGTAGGGACATGGATGTGGGACAGCCCCAGCATTTT	CASSRDMDVGQPQHF
TRBJ2-4	14	-	TRBD2	TRBV10-3	TGTGCCATCAGTGACCCGGAGCGGGGAGGCATTCAGTACTTC	CAISDPERGGIQYF
TRBJ2-7	15	-	TRBD1	TRBV27	TGTGCCAGCAGTTCTTACGGGACAGCGTCCTACGAGCAGTACTTC	CASSSYGTASYEQYF
TRBJ1-6	14	-	TRBD1	TRBV7-2	TGTGCCAGCAGCCCGGGACAGGGGCATTCACCCCTCCACTTT	CASSPGQGHSPLHF
TRBJ1-5	17	few	-	TRBV12-2	TGTGCAAGTCGCTTAGCCGCGACAGGGGATGGCAATCAGCCCCAGCATTTT	CASRLAATGDGNQPQHF
TRBJ2-3	17	-	-	TRBV15	TGTGCCACCAGCAGAGATAGAGGCGGGGCCTGGGGAGATACGCAGTATTTT	CATSRDRGGAWGDTQYF
TRBJ2-3	15	-	TRBD2	TRBV10-2	TGCGCCAGCAGCCGAGCGGGGGGGGCTGCAGATACGCAGTATTTT	CASSRAGGAADTQYF
TRBJ1-4	13	-	TRBD1	TRBV29-1	TGCAGCGTTGAGAACAGGGGAGGCGAAAAACTGTTTTTT	CSVENRGGEKLFF
TRBJ1-1	14	-	-	TRBV19	TGTGCCAGTAGTATAGGGACTTTCAACCCTGAAGCTTTCTTT	CASSIGTFNPEAFF
TRBJ1-2	13	-	TRBD1	TRBV6-5	TGTGCCAGCAGCAGGGGGTATGTCTATGGCTACACCTTC	CASSRGYVYGYTF
TRBJ2-1	16	-	TRBD2	TRBV5-1	TGCGCCAGCAGCTTGGGTGAAAGTAGCGGGTACAATGAGCAGTTCTTC	CASSLGESSGYNEQFF
TRBJ2-7	16	-	-	TRBV10-2	TGCGCCAGCAGTGAGTTTGACGGCGATCTACGGGGTGGCCAGTACTTC	CASSEFDGDLRGGQYF
TRBJ1-1	15	-	-	TRBV7-3	TGTGCCAGCAGCTTAACGCCAGGGTTGAACACTGAAGCTTTCTTT	CASSLTPGLNTEAFF
TRBJ2-1	18	-	TRBD2	TRBV9	TGTGCCAGCAGCGTAGACCCCCTAGCGGGGGGGCCACGGAATGAGCAGTTCTTC	CASSVDPLAGGPRNEQFF
TRBJ1-4	13	-	-	TRBV19	TGTGCCAGTAGTATACGGGTTGGCGAAAAACTGTTTTTT	CASSIRVGEKLFF
TRBJ1-4	12	-	-	TRBV27	TGTGCCAGCAGTTCGGGGAATGAAAAACTGTTTTTT	CASSSGNEKLFF
TRBJ1-1	15	-	-	TRBV7-7	TGTGCCAGCAGCTCCTACTCGGGGGTAAACACTGAAGCTTTCTTT	CASSSYSGVNTEAFF
TRBJ1-4	15	once	-	TRBV4-3	TGCGCCAGCAGCCAAGATACAGGGCGGGGGGAAAAACTGTTTTTT	CASSQDTGRGEKLFF
TRBJ2-7	12	-	-	TRBV19	TGTGCCAGTAGTATAGGAGGGGGCGAGCAGTACTTC	CASSIGGGEQYF
TRBJ2-1	14	-	-	TRBV7-9	TGTGCCAGCAGCACAGGGGACTTATACAATGAGCAGTTCTTC	CASSTGDLYNEQFF
TRBJ2-1	11	-	-	TRBV7-9	TGTGCCAGCAGCTTATGGCCTAGTAAGTTCTTC	CASSLWPSKFF
TRBJ2-1	17	-	TRBD2	TRBV11-2	TGTGCCAGCAGCTTAATCGGTGGCGGGGGGGCCGGCAATGAGCAGTTCTTC	CASSLIGGGGAGNEQFF
TRBJ2-7	14	-	-	TRBV5-1	TGCGCCAGCAGCTTGCAGGGTTCCTCCTACGAGCAGTACTTC	CASSLQGSSYEQYF
TRBJ1-1	16	-	-	TRBV9	TGTGCCAGCACCCAAGGGTTGGGGGGTGGGAACACTGAAGCTTTCTTT	CASTQGLGGGNTEAFF
TRBJ2-5	15	-	TRBD1	TRBV7-2	TGTGCCAGCAGCTGGCGCCCGGGACAGCGGGAGACCCAGTACTTC	CASSWRPGQRETQYF
TRBJ2-7	13	few	TRBD1	TRBV5-4	TGTGCCAGCAGCCGTGAGGGGGCGGGCGAGCAGTACTTC	CASSREGAGEQYF
TRBJ1-1	14	-	TRBD1	TRBV28	TGTGCCAGCAGGAGGACAGGGGGTTCCGCTGAAGCTTTCTTT	CASRRTGGSAEAFF
TRBJ2-7	15	-	-	TRBV4-1	TGCGCCAGCAGCCAAGACAGGGGACCCAAACTGGGGCAGTACTTC	CASSQDRGPKLGQYF
TRBJ2-7	15	-	TRBD2	TRBV11-3	TGTGCCAGCAGCCTGAGTAGCGGGGGGGCCTACGAGCAGTACTTC	CASSLSSGGAYEQYF
TRBJ2-2	13	-	TRBD2	TRBV10-1	TGCGCCAGCGGACTAGCGGGGACCGGGGAGCTGTTTTTT	CASGLAGTGELFF
TRBJ1-1	15	-	TRBD1	TRBV5-5	TGTGCCAGCAGCTTGGAGGGGGCCCCGCCAGGTGAAGCTTTCTTT	CASSLEGAPPGEAFF
TRBJ2-5	16	-	TRBD1	TRBV5-4	TGTGCCAGCAGCGGGGGGAGGGGACAGGGGAAAGAGACCCAGTACTTC	CASSGGRGQGKETQYF
TRBJ1-2	15	-	-	TRBV30	TGTGCCTGGAGTGTGGGCAGGGGCCTGTCGTATGGCTACACCTTC	CAWSVGRGLSYGYTF
TRBJ1-6	15	-	TRBD1	TRBV28	TGTGCCAGCAGTTTAGATTGGACAGGGAATTCACCCCTCCACTTT	CASSLDWTGNSPLHF
TRBJ2-2	17	once	-	TRBV5-1	TGCGCCAGCAGCTTATACGGAGGTTTGGCCGGCACCGGGGAGCTGTTTTTT	CASSLYGGLAGTGELFF
TRBJ2-5	16	-	TRBD1	TRBV5-1	TGCGCCAGCAGCTTGGATCCGGGACAGGGAGGGGAGACCCAGTACTTC	CASSLDPGQGGETQYF
TRBJ1-4	16	-	-	TRBV11-2	TGTGCCAGCAGCTTCGCAGGGGTCACAACTAATGAAAAACTGTTTTTT	CASSFAGVTTNEKLFF
TRBJ1-5	16	-	TRBD1	TRBV5-4	TGTGCCAGCAGCCAGGGGGGGACAGGGGGCGATCAGCCCCAGCATTTT	CASSQGGTGGDQPQHF
TRBJ2-1	16	once	-	TRBV11-2	TGTGCCAGCAGCTCCGGAGTCTTATTAGGGGCGGGGGAGCAGTTCTTC	CASSSGVLLGAGEQFF
TRBJ2-1	15	-	TRBD1	TRBV5-1	TGCGCCAGCAGACCGGGACAGGGTAGTACCAATGAGCAGTTCTTC	CASRPGQGSTNEQFF
TRBJ2-4	14	-	TRBD1	TRBV6-6	TGTGCCAGCAGTCTCCAGGGGGCGCAGGGCATTCAGTACTTC	CASSLQGAQGIQYF
TRBJ2-5	16	-	TRBD2	TRBV7-9	TGTGCCAGCAGCGGGGGACTAGCGGGGGCGGGGGAGACCCAGTACTTC	CASSGGLAGAGETQYF
TRBJ2-3	18	-	-	TRBV9	TGTGCCAGCAGCGTTAGGGGGGGGGACACCCTACTCACAGATACGCAGTATTTT	CASSVRGGDTLLTDTQYF
TRBJ2-5	11	-	-	TRBV2	TGTGCCAGCAGCATTCAAGAGACCCAGTACTTC	CASSIQETQYF
TRBJ2-6	17	-	-	TRBV5-5	TGTGCCAGCAGCCCGTGGGGGGGCCCCGTTGGGGCCAACGTCCTGACTTTC	CASSPWGGPVGANVLTF
TRBJ1-2	16	-	TRBD1	TRBV15	TGTGCCACCAGCAGACGAGGGACAGCTGATTCTAACGGCTACACCTTC	CATSRRGTADSNGYTF
TRBJ1-1	15	once	-	TRBV19	TGTGCCAGTAGTATCGTCAGGAAGATGAACACTGAAGCTTTCTTT	CASSIVRKMNTEAFF
TRBJ2-5	15	-	TRBD1	TRBV5-8	TGTGCCAGCAGCTCCTGGGGGACAGGGAAAGAGACCCAGTACTTC	CASSSWGTGKETQYF
TRBJ1-6	12	-	TRBD1	TRBV6-1	TGTGCCGGACAGGTCTATAATTCACCCCTCCACTTT	CAGQVYNSPLHF
TRBJ2-1	14	few	-	TRBV4-2	TGTGCCAGCAGCCAAGTCGGGACTGCCGATGAGCAGTTCTTC	CASSQVGTADEQFF
TRBJ2-1	15	-	TRBD2	TRBV5-4	TGTGCCAGCAGCTTGGACGGGGGGGCCGACAATGAGCAGTTCTTC	CASSLDGGADNEQFF
TRBJ1-5	13	-	-	TRBV6-5	TGTGCCAGCAAGGACACTAGCAATCAGCCCCAGCATTTT	CASKDTSNQPQHF
TRBJ1-5	13	-	-	TRBV6-5	TGTGCCAGCAGTTTAAATAGCAATCAGCCCCAGCATTTT	CASSLNSNQPQHF
TRBJ1-6	16	-	TRBD1	TRBV4-2	TGTGCCAGCAGCCCCTGGGGACAGTCGGGGAATTCACCCCTCCACTTT	CASSPWGQSGNSPLHF